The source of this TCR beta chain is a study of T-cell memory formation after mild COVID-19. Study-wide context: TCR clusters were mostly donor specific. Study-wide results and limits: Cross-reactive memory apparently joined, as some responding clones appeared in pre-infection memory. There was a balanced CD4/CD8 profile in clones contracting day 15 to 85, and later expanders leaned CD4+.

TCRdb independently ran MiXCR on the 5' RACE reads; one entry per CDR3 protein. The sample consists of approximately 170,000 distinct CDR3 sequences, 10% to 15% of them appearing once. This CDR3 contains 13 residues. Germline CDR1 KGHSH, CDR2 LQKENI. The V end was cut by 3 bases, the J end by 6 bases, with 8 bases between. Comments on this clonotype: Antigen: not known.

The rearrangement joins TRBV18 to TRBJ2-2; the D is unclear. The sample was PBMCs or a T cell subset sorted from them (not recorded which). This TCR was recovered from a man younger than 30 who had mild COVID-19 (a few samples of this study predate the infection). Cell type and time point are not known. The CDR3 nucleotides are TGTGCCAGCTCACCTATCGCGGCCGGGGAGCTGTTTTTT. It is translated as CASSPIAAGELFF.